These T cell receptor beta chains were read from a single sample in a study of cytomegalovirus exposure and HLA in healthy donors. The repertoire was sequenced with immunoSEQ multiplex PCR; TCRdb's copy has only in-frame clones and lacks some. The data contain 70,000 or so clones, roughly 78% of them singletons. What was sequenced was PBMCs. The receptors stem from a man between 18 and 29 years old in good health and CMV-seronegative. CDR3s include the opening cysteine and the closing phenylalanine or tryptophan.

TRBJ1-6 TRBV30 CAWNGDRSNSPLHF
TRBJ2-1 TRBV9 CASSGSGGTFYNEQFF
TRBJ1-4 TRBV25-1 CASSESTALNEKLFF
TRBJ1-4 TRBV6-6 CASSPTGGTANEKLFF
TRBJ1-5 TRBV6-5 CASSYDRVQPQHF
TRBJ1-6 TRBV4-2 CASSLEQGMNSPLHF
TRBJ2-7 TRBV6-5 CASTLSPHSSYEQYF
TRBJ2-7 TRBV4-3 CASSQDSGGSPYEQYF
TRBJ1-5 TRBV9 CASSPSEGDQPQHF
TRBJ1-1 TRBV6-4 CASTRDRRFTEAFF
TRBJ1-5 TRBV6-6 CASSYGGDSNQPQHF
TRBJ1-4 TRBV27 CASSSIRGEANEKLFF
TRBJ1-6 TRBV6-5 CASSLETGNSPLHF
TRBJ2-7 TRBV6-1 CASRTGDREQYF